This record covers a single TCR beta chain. Its antigen is currently not known. Base qualities are not recorded, but no much larger clone differs from it by a single base. This record belongs to a study of PD-L1 blockade in urothelial cancer (dated by TCRdb to 2016 to 2017). About the investigation overall: Every patient began therapy at some point between 2014 and 2015 and was given atezolizumab 1,200 mg intravenously every 3 weeks. About 90% of the roughly 29 patients were identified as males with urothelial cancer of bladder origin, and a prior smoking history was reported by 18 of 29 patients. An ECOG performance status of 0 or 1 was recorded for the patients, and 0 to 3 prior chemotherapy regimens had been received by the patients. Blood samples were analyzed 3 weeks after the start of treatment (second dose) and 6 weeks after the start of treatment. Blood samples gave a median of about 140,000 T cells and approximately 85,000 unique TCRs, with a median clonality of approximately 0.08. An exploratory multi-omic analysis was conducted of the somatic, immune and clinical correlates of response to PD-L1 blockade with atezolizumab in urothelial cancer. Pretreatment tumor samples, along with matched peripheral blood collected serially before and after atezolizumab treatment, underwent TCR sequencing. Durable clinical benefit was defined as a progression-free survival longer than 6 months, and TCR features were additionally tested against progression-free survival and overall survival. In the same patients who had TCR sequencing, pretreatment tumors also underwent whole exome sequencing and RNA sequencing. Nine patients reached durable clinical benefit, while about 20 patients did not. Pretreatment blood TCR-seq was available for twenty-nine patients, at least one posttreatment blood collection was obtained for around 25 patients, and tumor TCR-seq was available for around 25 patients. Broader findings and caveats from the paper: Because of the small sample size (n of about 30) and the many exploratory analyses performed, the results are intended to be regarded as hypothesis-generating. At 3 weeks after the start of treatment, tumor-associated TCR clones in peripheral blood had expanded more in patients with durable benefit (n of about 21, p = 0.022). Improved progression-free and overall survival was found to be associated with pretreatment peripheral blood TCR clonality below the median.

The CDR3 runs 11 residues from the cysteine to the phenylalanine. The sequence is cut down to CDR3 DNA, 33 bases in frame from base 1. The junction shows trimming of 5 bases on V and 4 bases on J, plus 7 bases between the germline ends. The germline V gene provides CDR1 SQVTM and CDR2 ANQGSEA. To estimate absolute template abundance from read counts, synthetic TCR analog templates were spiked into each PCR. Using the immunoSEQ assay, TCRbeta CDR3 regions were amplified from genomic DNA with bias-controlled V and J gene primers. Sequencing of rearranged TCRbeta segments was done at approximately 20X coverage. The authors processed their data as follows. Clustering was used to correct sequencing errors, and CDR3s were annotated against IMGT so that V, D and J genes could be assigned. Out-of-frame and stop-codon sequences were excluded, and only productive TCRbeta rearrangements were used in downstream analyses. To compute clonality, Shannon entropy was normalized by the log of the number of unique productive sequences and then subtracted from one. Fisher's exact test with Benjamini-Hochberg correction, using a cutoff of adjusted p below 0.01, was how clones that differed between time points or between blood and tumor were identified. This is the immuneACCESS table as TCRdb keeps it, with only in-frame sequences that have V and J called. A part of the clones is gone; compared with another copy, unresolved V genes explain less than half, and the rest is unexplained. D and trimming come from the DNA, and the V and J calls and clone size come from that table. Here the sample has approximately 36,000 clones; more than 80% occur a single time. The ten largest make up 10% to 13% of the sample.

The time point label, read with the paper, signifies: peripheral blood 6 weeks after treatment start. A total of 25 to 35 patients with locally advanced or metastatic urothelial carcinoma, treated at Memorial Sloan Kettering on a trial protocol, made up the cohort. Peripheral blood mononuclear cells were collected pretreatment and during treatment, with between 1 and 8 total time points obtained per patient. The Qiagen DNeasy Blood extraction kit was used to purify genomic DNA from total PBMCs and from tumor samples. PBMCs were collected pretreatment and during treatment, and were isolated and stored as previously described.

The source material was PBMCs, sampled around atezolizumab (anti-PD-L1) treatment. The sequence joins TRBV29-1 to TRBJ2-3, with the D gene call left open. This TCR was recovered from a man aged 35 to 55 with urothelial cancer. The CDR3: CSVLFPDTQYF. The DNA reads as follows: TGCAGCGTTCTTTTCCCAGATACGCAGTATTTT.